Listed here are 4 T cell receptor beta chains from one sample, sequenced in a study of CD8+ T cells in alopecia areata. Following RNA extraction, reverse transcription yielded cDNA that acted as the sequencing template. The table came from immunoSEQ multiplex PCR; TCRdb's copy has only in-frame clones and leaves some out. The sample lists 100,000 to 140,000 clones, 80% to 85% occurring once. Regarding treatment: oral pan-JAK inhibitor, 5-10 mg twice daily. The sample here was CD8+ T cells sorted from blood, taken at week 24, from a patient treated with tofacitinib. Receptor source: a human donor with alopecia areata.

The J gene is TRBJ2-5, the V gene TRBV25-1; D not resolved. V shed 4 bases and J shed 2 bases, with 11 bases lying between them. Looked up from germline, CDR1 is MGHDK and CDR2 is SYGVNS. This CDR3 has 14 amino acids. The CDR3 region is CASSGFAQQETQYF. The CDR3 coding sequence is TGTGCCAGCAGTGGTTTTGCACAGCAAGAGACCCAGTACTTC.

The V gene is TRBV4-3, the J gene TRBJ2-7, with a possible D match to TRBD2 (6 bases). The CDR3 totals 15 residues. Per germline, CDR1 LGHNA and CDR2 YSLEER. Trimming removed 0 bases from V and 2 bases from J, with 11 bases in between. The CDR3 reads CASSQESRTTYEQYF. CDR3 nucleotide sequence: TGCGCCAGCAGCCAAGAATCCCGGACTACCTACGAGCAGTACTTC.

The V call is TRBV29-1, the J call TRBJ2-3, with D possibly matching TRBD1 (7 bases). Looked up from germline, CDR1 is SQVTM and CDR2 is ANQGSEA. V lost 4 bases and J lost 13, with 12 bases in between. This CDR3 has 10 residues. CDR3 bases: TGCAGCGTTGCCGACAGGGAGGAGTATTTT. Translating it yields CSVADREEYF.

V and J are TRBV4-1 and TRBJ1-2; D is possibly TRBD1 (6 bases). This CDR3 has 15 amino acids. V was shortened by 2 bases and J by 0 bases, with 10 bases between the two germline ends. Germline V gene sequence: CDR1 MGHRA, CDR2 YSYEKL. CDR3 region: CASSQSRQANYGYTF. In DNA form, the CDR3 reads TGCGCCAGCAGCCAATCCAGACAGGCTAACTATGGCTACACCTTC.